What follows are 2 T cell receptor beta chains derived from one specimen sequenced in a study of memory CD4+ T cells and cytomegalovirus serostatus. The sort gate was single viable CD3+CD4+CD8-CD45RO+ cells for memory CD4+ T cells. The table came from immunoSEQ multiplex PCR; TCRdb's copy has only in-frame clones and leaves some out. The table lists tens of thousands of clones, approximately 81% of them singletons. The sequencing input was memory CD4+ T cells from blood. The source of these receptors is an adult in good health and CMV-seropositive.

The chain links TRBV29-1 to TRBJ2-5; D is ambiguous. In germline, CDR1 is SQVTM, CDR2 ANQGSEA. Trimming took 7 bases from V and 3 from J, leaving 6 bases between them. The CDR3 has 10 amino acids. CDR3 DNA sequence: TGCAGCGGTCAGGAAGAGACCCAGTACTTC. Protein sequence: CSGQEETQYF.

The CDR3 is CASSQGADYGYTF. The CDR3 region has the DNA TGTGCCAGCAGTCAGGGGGCGGATTATGGCTACACCTTC. The chain carries TRBV2 and TRBJ1-2; TRBD1 agrees at 8 bases. The CDR3 has 13 amino acids. The germline V gene has CDR1 SNHLY and CDR2 FYNNEI. The V gene end was trimmed by 5 bases and the J gene end by 5 bases; junction bases not matched to a gene: 4.